Listed below are T cell receptor beta chains from one sample, sequenced in a study of spatial heterogeneity in lung cancer. TCRdb reanalysed the 5' RACE reads using MiXCR and keeps one entry per CDR3 protein. The sample records under 30,000 distinct CDR3 sequences, 3% to 3.5% being singletons. Specimen: PBMCs, collected at surgery. Receptor source: a female donor with early-stage non-small cell lung cancer. Both conserved end residues are part of each CDR3. D genes are given only for firm matches. Where a row states a size, it is once, few, many or the class of an expanded clone; other rows omit it.

d_gene | abundance | j_gene | v_gene | CDR3aa | CDR3nt
- | many | TRBJ2-7 | TRBV20-1 | CSARDRMEQYF | TGCAGTGCTAGAGATCGCATGGAGCAGTACTTC
- | many | TRBJ2-1 | TRBV2 | CASSELDDPRVNEQFF | TGTGCCAGCAGTGAACTAGACGACCCGCGGGTCAATGAGCAGTTCTTC
TRBD1 | many | TRBJ2-7 | TRBV20-1 | CSASSGQGARKGIYEQYF | TGCAGTGCTTCCTCGGGACAGGGGGCGCGAAAAGGGATCTACGAGCAGTACTTC
- | many | TRBJ2-2 | TRBV29-1 | CSVSGGDGELFF | TGCAGCGTTTCAGGAGGGGATGGGGAGCTGTTTTTT
TRBD1 | many | TRBJ2-1 | TRBV7-9 | CASSLRDRDNEQFF | TGTGCCAGCAGCTTACGGGACAGAGACAATGAGCAGTTCTTC
- | many | TRBJ1-1 | TRBV7-8 | CASSSTRGAEAFF | TGTGCCAGCAGCTCCACCCGGGGGGCTGAAGCTTTCTTT
TRBD1 | many | TRBJ2-7 | TRBV29-1 | CSVEFPRTGSSYEQYF | TGCAGCGTTGAATTCCCCAGGACAGGGAGCTCCTACGAGCAGTACTTC
TRBD1 | - | TRBJ1-5 | TRBV12-3/TRBV12-4 | CASSPQGENQPQHF | TGTGCCAGCAGTCCACAGGGGGAAAATCAGCCCCAGCATTTT
- | many | TRBJ2-7 | TRBV4-1 | CASSRVGQSSYEQYF | TGCGCCAGCAGCCGGGTTGGACAGAGCTCCTACGAGCAGTACTTC
- | many | TRBJ2-7 | TRBV5-6 | CASSAGTNYEQYF | TGTGCCAGCAGCGCCGGGACAAACTACGAGCAGTACTTC
- | many | TRBJ2-4 | TRBV27 | CASRYKNIQYF | TGTGCCAGCCGGTACAAAAACATTCAGTACTTC
- | - | TRBJ2-7 | TRBV20-1 | CSARPREGPYEQYF | TGCAGTGCTAGACCTAGGGAAGGACCCTACGAGCAGTACTTC
- | many | TRBJ1-2 | TRBV6-5 | CASSSTRFRHYGYTF | TGTGCCAGCAGTTCCACCCGGTTCAGGCACTATGGCTACACCTTC
- | many | TRBJ2-7 | TRBV2 | CASSRGAYEQYF | TGTGCCAGCAGTCGGGGTGCCTACGAGCAGTACTTC
TRBD2 | many | TRBJ2-1 | TRBV20-1 | CSARVVAGVGDEQFF | TGCAGTGCTAGAGTGGTAGCGGGAGTTGGCGATGAGCAGTTCTTC
- | many | TRBJ2-1 | TRBV19 | CASSYRVSYNEQFF | TGTGCCAGTAGTTATAGGGTTTCCTACAATGAGCAGTTCTTC
- | many | TRBJ2-5 | TRBV5-4 | CASSSDPGAQETQYF | TGTGCCAGCAGCTCTGACCCGGGAGCCCAAGAGACCCAGTACTTC
- | - | TRBJ2-3 | TRBV7-2 | CASSLAANTDTQYF | TGTGCCAGCAGCTTAGCTGCTAACACAGATACGCAGTATTTT
TRBD2 | many | TRBJ2-1 | TRBV27 | CASSLFSGRSYNEQFF | TGTGCCAGCAGTTTATTTAGCGGGAGGTCCTACAATGAGCAGTTCTTC
- | many | TRBJ1-1 | TRBV2 | CASSREGAMNTEAFF | TGTGCCAGCAGCCGGGAAGGGGCCATGAACACTGAAGCTTTCTTT
TRBD1 | many | TRBJ2-3 | TRBV7-9 | CASSFRQGPDTQYF | TGTGCCAGCAGCTTCAGACAGGGCCCAGATACGCAGTATTTT
TRBD2 | many | TRBJ2-1 | TRBV27 | CASSFSSGAYNEQFF | TGTGCCAGCAGTTTTTCTAGCGGGGCATACAATGAGCAGTTCTTC
TRBD2 | many | TRBJ2-7 | TRBV7-8 | CASSLALIASGALNEQYF | TGTGCCAGCAGCTTAGCGCTAATAGCTAGCGGGGCGCTGAACGAGCAGTACTTC
- | medium-sized | TRBJ1-1 | TRBV5-1 | CASSLARQNSEAFF | TGCGCCAGCAGCTTGGCTCGCCAGAACAGTGAAGCTTTCTTT
TRBD2 | few | TRBJ2-1 | TRBV30 | CAWMRGLATTEQFF | TGTGCCTGGATGCGAGGACTAGCGACCACTGAGCAGTTCTTC
- | many | TRBJ2-5 | TRBV7-2 | CASSAIETQYF | TGTGCCAGCAGCGCTATAGAGACCCAGTACTTC
- | few | TRBJ1-1 | TRBV7-9 | CASQAENTEAFF | TGTGCCAGCCAGGCAGAGAACACTGAAGCTTTCTTT
TRBD2 | many | TRBJ2-2 | TRBV2 | CASTGGRDTGELFF | TGTGCCAGCACCGGCGGGAGAGACACCGGGGAGCTGTTTTTT
- | many | TRBJ2-7 | TRBV7-6 | CASSPLGGNLREQYF | TGTGCCAGCAGCCCCCTCGGAGGGAACCTACGGGAGCAGTACTTC
TRBD1 | many | TRBJ2-7 | TRBV12-3/TRBV12-4 | CASSNTAGGYEQYF | TGTGCCAGCAGTAATACGGCAGGGGGCTACGAGCAGTACTTC
TRBD2 | medium-sized | TRBJ2-7 | TRBV20-1 | CSAPGTSGKYEQYF | TGCAGTGCACCCGGGACTAGCGGGAAATACGAGCAGTACTTC
TRBD2 | many | TRBJ2-7 | TRBV4-1 | CASSQERTSVHEQYF | TGCGCCAGCAGCCAAGAGAGGACTAGCGTCCACGAGCAGTACTTC
TRBD1 | many | TRBJ1-5 | TRBV10-2 | CASSWTGSNQPQHF | TGCGCCAGCAGTTGGACAGGGAGCAATCAGCCCCAGCATTTT
- | many | TRBJ2-5 | TRBV18 | CASSPGGMRETQYF | TGTGCCAGCTCACCAGGAGGGATGAGAGAGACCCAGTACTTC
- | many | TRBJ2-7 | TRBV7-9 | CASSTGRNPNEQYF | TGTGCCAGCAGTACAGGGAGGAATCCAAACGAGCAGTACTTC
- | many | TRBJ1-5 | TRBV4-1 | CASSEPLGGFQPQHF | TGCGCCAGCAGCGAACCCCTCGGAGGGTTTCAGCCCCAGCATTTT
TRBD2 | many | TRBJ2-1 | TRBV29-1 | CSVEPGTSGRVPPYNEQFF | TGCAGCGTTGAGCCGGGGACTAGCGGGCGCGTACCCCCTTACAATGAGCAGTTCTTC
TRBD1 | - | TRBJ1-5 | TRBV7-2 | CASSLGTGGNQPQHF | TGTGCCAGCAGCTTAGGGACAGGGGGCAATCAGCCCCAGCATTTT
- | many | TRBJ2-2 | TRBV24-1 | CATSDLTGGGELFF | TGTGCCACCAGTGATTTGACAGGCGGCGGGGAGCTGTTTTTT
- | many | TRBJ2-2 | TRBV7-2 | CASSLVGAVTGELFF | TGTGCCAGCAGCTTAGTGGGGGCAGTCACCGGGGAGCTGTTTTTT
- | many | TRBJ1-1 | TRBV14 | CASSLLGLNTEAFF | TGTGCCAGCAGCCTATTAGGTTTGAACACTGAAGCTTTCTTT
TRBD1 | medium-sized | TRBJ2-5 | TRBV24-1 | CATSDPGQGAASGPLMEETQYF | TGTGCCACCAGTGACCCAGGACAGGGGGCGGCTAGCGGACCCCTGATGGAAGAGACCCAGTACTTC
- | many | TRBJ1-1 | TRBV7-8 | CASSLEVSPSHRAANTEAFF | TGTGCCAGCAGCTTAGAGGTGTCGCCCTCCCACAGGGCGGCGAACACTGAAGCTTTCTTT
- | - | TRBJ2-3 | TRBV27 | CASSNPQVRGWTDTQYF | TGTGCCAGCAGTAACCCCCAGGTTAGGGGGTGGACAGATACGCAGTATTTT
- | - | TRBJ2-5 | TRBV1 | CTSRLASGSSQETQYF | TGCACCAGCAGACTCGCTAGCGGGAGTAGCCAAGAGACCCAGTACTTC
- | many | TRBJ1-5 | TRBV18 | CASSVTGDQPQHF | TGTGCCAGCTCAGTAACGGGTGATCAGCCCCAGCATTTT
TRBD2 | - | TRBJ2-7 | TRBV20-1 | CSARELGLAAYEQYF | TGCAGTGCTAGAGAACTGGGACTAGCGGCCTACGAGCAGTACTTC
TRBD1 | few | TRBJ1-2 | TRBV4-1 | CASSQETGWVGYTF | TGCGCCAGCAGCCAAGAGACAGGGTGGGTTGGCTACACCTTC
- | many | TRBJ1-2 | TRBV25-1 | CASSDSGQLLIGGYTF | TGTGCCAGCAGTGACTCCGGACAGCTTCTCATCGGGGGCTACACCTTC
- | many | TRBJ2-7 | TRBV29-1 | CSAQTGRPFPEQYF | TGCAGCGCCCAAACCGGGCGCCCCTTTCCCGAGCAGTACTTC
TRBD1 | many | TRBJ1-1 | TRBV7-3 | CASSTQGGAEAFF | TGTGCCAGCAGCACGCAGGGGGGAGCTGAAGCTTTCTTT
TRBD2 | many | TRBJ2-5 | TRBV7-2 | CASGAGGPQETQYF | TGTGCCAGCGGCGCGGGAGGCCCCCAAGAGACCCAGTACTTC